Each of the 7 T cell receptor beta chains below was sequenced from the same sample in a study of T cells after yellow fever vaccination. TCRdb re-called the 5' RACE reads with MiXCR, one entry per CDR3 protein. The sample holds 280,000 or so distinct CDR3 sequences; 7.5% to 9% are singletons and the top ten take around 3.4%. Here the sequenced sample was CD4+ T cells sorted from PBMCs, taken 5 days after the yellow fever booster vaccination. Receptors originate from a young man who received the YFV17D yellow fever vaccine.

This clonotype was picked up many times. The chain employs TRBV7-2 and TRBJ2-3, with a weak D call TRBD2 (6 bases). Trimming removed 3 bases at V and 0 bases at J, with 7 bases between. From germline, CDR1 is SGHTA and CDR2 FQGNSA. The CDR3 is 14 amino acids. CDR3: CASSLGLSTDTQYF. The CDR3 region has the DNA TGTGCCAGCAGCTTGGGACTGAGCACAGATACGCAGTATTTT.

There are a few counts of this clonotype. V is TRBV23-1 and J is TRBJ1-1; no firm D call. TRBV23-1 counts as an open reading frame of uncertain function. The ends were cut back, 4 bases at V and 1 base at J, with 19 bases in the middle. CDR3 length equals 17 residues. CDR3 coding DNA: TGCGCCAGCAGTCTGGATACTCCTTTGGGTAGGAACACTGAAGCTTTCTTT. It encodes CASSLDTPLGRNTEAFF.

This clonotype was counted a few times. CDR3 in amino acids: CAWSMGVNTIYF. The CDR3 region has the DNA TGTGCCTGGAGTATGGGGGTGAACACCATATATTTT. The chain is built from TRBV30 and TRBJ1-3; D possibly corresponds to TRBD1 (5 bases). V lost 2 bases to trimming and J lost 7 bases, with 9 bases between them. The germline V gene encodes CDR1 GTSNPN and CDR2 SVGIG (reference sequence). The CDR3 consists of 12 residues.

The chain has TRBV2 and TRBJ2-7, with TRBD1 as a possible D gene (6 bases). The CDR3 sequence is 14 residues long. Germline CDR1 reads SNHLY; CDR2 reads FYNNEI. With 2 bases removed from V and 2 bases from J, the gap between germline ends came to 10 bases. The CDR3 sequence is CASSELGHTYEQYV. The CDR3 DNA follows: TGTGCCAGCAGTGAACTGGGACATACCTACGAGCAGTACGTC.

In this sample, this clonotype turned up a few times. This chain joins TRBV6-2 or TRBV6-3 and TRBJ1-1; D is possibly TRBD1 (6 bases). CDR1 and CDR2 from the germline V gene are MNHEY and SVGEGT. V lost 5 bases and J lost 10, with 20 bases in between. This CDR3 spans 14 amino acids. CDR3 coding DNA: TGTGCCAGCAGTCCGAACCGGGACACCGTGAGAGCTTTCTTT. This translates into CASSPNRDTVRAFF.

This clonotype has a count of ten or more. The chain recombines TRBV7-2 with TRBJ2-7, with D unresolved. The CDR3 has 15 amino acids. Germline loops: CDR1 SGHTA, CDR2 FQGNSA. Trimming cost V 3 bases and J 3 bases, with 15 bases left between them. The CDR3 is CASSFGSSGVYEQYV. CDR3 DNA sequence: TGTGCCAGCAGCTTTGGCAGCTCGGGCGTCTACGAGCAGTACGTC.

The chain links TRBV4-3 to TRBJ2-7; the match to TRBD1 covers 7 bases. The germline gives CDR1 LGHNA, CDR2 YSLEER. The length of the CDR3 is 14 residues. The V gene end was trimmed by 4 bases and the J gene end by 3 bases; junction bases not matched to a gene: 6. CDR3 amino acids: CASSRGQGVYEQYF. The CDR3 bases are TGCGCCAGCAGCCGCGGCCAGGGGGTCTACGAGCAGTACTTC.